These 18 T cell receptor beta chains share one sample of origin, sequenced in a study of patients and donors after allogeneic stem cell transplantation. TCRdb re-analysed the RT-PCR reads in MiXCR, keeping a single row per CDR3 protein. This sample yields approximately 140,000 distinct CDR3 sequences, of which over 35% are seen a single time; 50% belongs to the top ten. Sequenced sample: blood, either unsorted or a sorted T cell fraction (not recorded which). The source is a human donor who was either an allogeneic HSCT recipient or a stem cell or donor lymphocyte infusion donor (not recorded which). It is not recorded whose cells these are; they may come from a transplant donor.

The sample holds a few counts of this clonotype. The chain joins TRBV27 to TRBJ1-3; D remains ambiguous. V was pared by 5 bases and J by 4 bases, with 15 bases between. From germline, CDR1 is MNHEY and CDR2 SMNVEV (reference sequence). The CDR3 has 15 amino acids. CDR3 coding DNA: TGTGCCAGCAGTCCAAGGGTGCGTGAGGGAAACACCATATATTTT. Amino acid sequence: CASSPRVREGNTIYF.

This clonotype was picked up a small number of times. The V and J genes are TRBV7-2 and TRBJ2-1; D perhaps matches TRBD2 (5 bases). Deletions cut 2 bases from V and 2 bases from J, with 10 bases between. CDR1 and CDR2 from the germline V gene are SGHTA and FQGNSA. The CDR3 has 15 residues. The CDR3 loop is CASSLTGNPYNEQFF. CDR3 DNA sequence: TGTGCCAGCAGCTTAACGGGGAATCCCTACAATGAGCAGTTCTTC. Combining the CDR3 with reference TRBV7-2 and TRBJ2-1 gives the whole variable domain GAGVSQSPSNKVTEKGKDVELRCDPISGHTALYWYRQSLGQGLEFLIYFQGNSAPDKSGLPSDRFSAERTGGSVSTLTIQRTQQEDSAVYLCASSLTGNPYNEQFFGPGTRLTVL.

This clonotype came up a few times. This chain uses TRBV20-1 with TRBJ1-5; D is uncertain. Germline V CDR1 and CDR2: DFQATT, SNEGSKA (reference sequence). V gave up 4 bases and J gave up 0 bases, with 4 bases separating them. The CDR3 has 12 amino acids. The CDR3 sequence: CSANGSNQPQHF. DNA for the CDR3: TGCAGTGCTAACGGTAGCAATCAGCCCCAGCATTTT.

V usage is TRBV15 and J usage is TRBJ2-3; D is perhaps TRBD2 (5 bases). V lost 4 bases to trimming and J lost 0 bases, with 14 bases between them. Germline values: CDR1 LNHNV, CDR2 YYDKDF (reference sequence). The length of the CDR3 is 16 residues. CDR3 protein: CATSTPPSRSTDTQYF. CDR3 sequence (DNA): TGTGCCACCAGCACACCTCCTAGCCGGAGCACAGATACGCAGTATTTT.

The chain combines TRBV6-5 with TRBJ1-2; TRBD1 agrees at 8 bases. Per the germline V gene, CDR1 is MNHEY and CDR2 is SVGAGI. The CDR3 is made up of 15 amino acids. J lost 6 bases, V lost 2 bases, and 8 bases had no gene match. CDR3 residues: CASSYETGVFDGYTF. CDR3 nucleotides: TGTGCCAGCAGTTACGAGACAGGGGTGTTCGATGGCTACACCTTC.

This clonotype has only a few counts. The chain uses TRBV7-9 and TRBJ2-5; the D is unclear. Per the germline V gene, CDR1 is SEHNR and CDR2 is FQNEAQ (reference sequence). The CDR3 length is 15 residues. Trimming left V 2 bases short and J 5 bases short, with 15 bases between. The CDR3 DNA follows: TGTGCCAGCAGCTTATATGGCAGACTTGGGGAGACCCAGTACTTC. This gives the protein CASSLYGRLGETQYF.

V gene TRBV5-1 combines with J gene TRBJ1-6, with no clear D. The V gene lost 0 bases and the J gene lost 7 bases, with 8 bases spanning the gap. The CDR3 covers 14 residues. Germline assignment: CDR1 SGHRS and CDR2 YFSETQ. CDR3 in amino acids: CASSLGVGNSPLHF. In DNA form, the CDR3 reads TGCGCCAGCAGCTTGGGCGTCGGGAATTCACCCCTCCACTTT.

V and J are TRBV20-1 and TRBJ2-3, with no clear D. V was pared by 1 base and J by 2 bases, with 7 bases between. Per the germline V gene, CDR1 is DFQATT and CDR2 is SNEGSKA (reference sequence). CDR3 length: 13 residues. This chain's CDR3 is CSARVQHTDTQYF. DNA of the CDR3: TGCAGTGCTAGAGTTCAGCACACAGATACGCAGTATTTT.

The J gene is TRBJ1-4, the V gene TRBV4-2, with D possibly matching TRBD1 (5 bases). The germline V and J ends were trimmed by 1 base and 3 bases, with 9 bases remaining between them. CDR3 size: 15 residues. The germline CDR1 and CDR2 sequences are LGHNA and YNFKEQ. The CDR3 sequence: CASSQGPGSNEKLFF. DNA of the CDR3: TGTGCCAGCAGCCAAGGCCCAGGGTCTAATGAAAAACTGTTTTTT.

The V and J genes are TRBV24-1 and TRBJ2-1; 10 bases map to TRBD2. The length of the CDR3 is 19 residues. The germline CDR1 and CDR2 sequences are KGHDR and SFDVKD. V was pared by 0 bases and J by 0 bases, with 7 bases of the junction left unmatched. CDR3 amino acids: CATSDLRLAGDSSYNEQFF. DNA for the CDR3: TGTGCCACCAGTGATTTGCGGCTAGCGGGGGATTCCTCCTACAATGAGCAGTTCTTC.

The chain links TRBV12-3 or TRBV12-4 to TRBJ2-5, with D possibly matching TRBD2 (6 bases). V dropped 5 bases and J dropped 5 bases, with 18 bases sitting between them. The CDR3 length is 15 residues. CDR3 loop: CASSPLGGLRETQYF. In DNA, the CDR3 is TGTGCCAGCAGTCCCCTCGGGGGTCTTAGGGAGACCCAGTACTTC.

This chain joins TRBV7-8 and TRBJ1-1, with D perhaps matching TRBD1 (5 bases). Germline-derived CDR1 and CDR2 are SGHVS and FQNEAQ. CDR3 length: 17 amino acids. V shed 2 bases and J shed 0 bases, with 16 bases lying between them. CDR3 coding DNA: TGTGCCAGCAGCTTAAACGAAGTGGGACCGATGAACACTGAAGCTTTCTTT. It translates to CASSLNEVGPMNTEAFF.

This chain links TRBV12-3 or TRBV12-4 with TRBJ2-4; D possibly corresponds to TRBD2 (6 bases). CDR3 length equals 14 residues. V shed 5 bases and J shed 6 bases, with 14 bases lying between them. The CDR3 region is CASSPTRGSNIQYF. CDR3 bases: TGTGCCAGCAGTCCGACGCGGGGATCAAACATTCAGTACTTC.

The gene calls are TRBV9 and TRBJ1-6; 7 bases fit TRBD1. The CDR3 is made up of 14 amino acids. Germline assignment: CDR1 SGDLS and CDR2 YYNGEE. V lost 6 bases, J lost 8 bases, and 8 bases stayed unmatched. The CDR3 sequence: CASTGGDRDSPLHF. DNA for the CDR3: TGTGCCAGCACCGGAGGGGACAGAGATTCACCCCTCCACTTT.

The chain combines TRBV20-1 with TRBJ2-1; D is uncertain. CDR1 is DFQATT and CDR2 is SNEGSKA in the germline V gene (reference sequence). The CDR3 spans 11 residues. V dropped 1 base and J dropped 8 bases, with 6 bases sitting between them. Written as DNA, the CDR3 is TGCAGTGCTAGAGGTATACATGAGCAGTTCTTC. It encodes CSARGIHEQFF.

This clonotype was counted at least ten times. The CDR3 reads CASSWRGQGNTEAFF. The CDR3 DNA reads as TGCGCCAGCAGCTGGCGCGGACAGGGGAACACTGAAGCTTTCTTT. The V and J genes are TRBV5-1 and TRBJ1-1; 8 bases align to TRBD1. The CDR3 has 15 amino acids. V dropped 3 bases and J dropped 1; count of bases not matched to a gene: 5. Germline assignment: CDR1 SGHRS and CDR2 YFSETQ.

The V gene is TRBV11-2, the J gene TRBJ1-3; TRBD1 is a possible D gene (5 bases). The V gene's germline CDR1 is SGHAT and CDR2 FQNNGV. The CDR3 has 16 residues. Trimming pared 5 bases from V and 2 bases from J, leaving 16 bases between. The CDR3 region has the DNA TGTGCCAGCAGCCCGACCGGGGGAACTGCTGGAAACACCATATATTTT. Residues: CASSPTGGTAGNTIYF. Using reference TRBV11-2 and TRBJ1-3 for the parts outside the CDR3, the full variable domain is EAGVAQSPRYKIIEKRQSVAFWCNPISGHATLYWYQQILGQGPKLLIQFQNNGVVDDSQLPKDRFSAERLKGVDSTLKIQPAKLEDSAVYLCASSPTGGTAGNTIYFGEGSWLTVV.

The V call is TRBV4-2, the J call TRBJ1-2, with D possibly being TRBD1 (6 bases). The length of the CDR3 is 15 residues. The germline CDR1 and CDR2 sequences are LGHNA and YNFKEQ. Trimming cost V 1 base and J 3 bases, with 12 bases left between them. The CDR3 here is CASSQVETGDYGYTF. CDR3 nucleotides: TGTGCCAGCAGCCAAGTGGAGACAGGAGACTATGGCTACACCTTC.